This TCR beta chain came from a study of T cell repertoires in cytomegalovirus infection. TCRdb reanalysed the reads using MiXCR and keeps one entry per CDR3 protein. The sample contains some 590,000 distinct CDR3 sequences, approximately 40% of which appear only once. V shed 0 bases and J shed 7 bases, with 10 bases lying between them. Germline assignment: CDR1 MGHRA and CDR2 YSYEKL. The CDR3 covers 13 residues. This clonotype was found a few times. What it binds is unknown. The chain employs TRBV4-1 and TRBJ2-7; D is undetermined. The sample consisted of cultured PBMCs, taken from culture after CMV antigen stimulation. This clonotype was sampled from a human donor in good health (CMV status not recorded). Some clones in this sample may be carry-over from other donors' samples. The CDR3 DNA reads as TGCGCCAGCAGCCAAGAACCCACGCAGGAGCAGTACTTC. This codes for CASSQEPTQEQYF.